The 32 T cell receptor beta chains reported below all come from one sample, sequenced in a study of cytomegalovirus exposure and HLA in healthy donors (dated by TCRdb to about 2017). Library prep was done by the immunoSEQ multiplex PCR assay. A mixture of 60 forward primers for TCR Vbeta segments and 13 reverse primers for TCR Jbeta segments was used in the multiplex PCR. Here the immuneACCESS table is served through TCRdb, limited to in-frame sequences with V and J called. Missing clones are a known gap in these copies; in checked studies unresolved V genes cover under half, and the rest lacks a known reason. In all, the sample holds over 80,000 clones, and about 74% of those were seen once. The leading ten clones occupy around 2.9% of the sample. The source material was PBMCs. The receptor source for this set is a man aged 40-49 years in good health and CMV-seronegative.

In nucleotides, the CDR3 is TGTGCCACCAGCAGCGTAGGGGCTGGAAACACCATATATTTT. Protein sequence: CATSSVGAGNTIYF. The V call is TRBV15, the J call TRBJ1-3; D possibly corresponds to TRBD1 (5 bases). The CDR3 consists of 14 residues. V was clipped by 3 bases and J by 2 bases, with 8 bases between them. Germline V gene sequence: CDR1 LNHNV, CDR2 YYDKDF (reference sequence).

The chain employs TRBV7-8 and TRBJ2-7, with 7 positions matching TRBD1. Germline V CDR1 and CDR2: SGHVS, FQNEAQ. Unmatched junction bases numbered 12, after V lost 5 bases and J lost 5 bases. CDR3 length: 15 residues. The CDR3 is CASSRPETGIHEQYF. The CDR3 DNA reads as TGTGCCAGCAGCCGACCCGAGACAGGGATCCACGAGCAGTACTTC.

The CDR3 here is CASSQDQTPTSTDTQYF. CDR3 nucleotide sequence: TGTGCCAGCAGCCAAGATCAAACCCCGACTAGCACAGATACGCAGTATTTT. The rearrangement joins TRBV14 to TRBJ2-3; D gene uncertain. Between the trimmed V and J ends, which lost 0 bases and 0 bases, there was a span of 13 bases. Germline CDR1 is SGHDN and CDR2 is FVKESK. The CDR3 sequence is 17 residues long.

The chain uses TRBV5-4 and TRBJ1-1; perhaps TRBD1 as D (6 bases). CDR3 length equals 14 residues. Germline V CDR1 and CDR2: SGHNT, YYREEE (reference sequence). With 6 bases removed from V and 4 bases from J, the gap between germline ends came to 16 bases. The CDR3 protein is CASNRQEEATEAFF. DNA of the CDR3: TGTGCCAGCAACAGACAGGAGGAGGCCACTGAAGCTTTCTTT. Full variable domain (rest looked up from reference TRBV5-4 and TRBJ1-1): ETGVTQSPTHLIKTRGQQVTLRCSSQSGHNTVSWYQQALGQGPQFIFQYYREEENGRGNFPPRFSGLQFPNYSSELNVNALELDDSALYLCASNRQEEATEAFFGQGTRLTVV.

The chain joins TRBV10-3 to TRBJ1-1, with a tentative D call TRBD1 (6 bases). The CDR3 is 14 residues long. V lost 0 bases, J lost 1 base, and 6 bases lay in between. Per the germline V gene, CDR1 is ENHRY and CDR2 is SYGVKD. The CDR3, as DNA: TGTGCCATCAGTGAGTCAGGGGGGAACACTGAAGCTTTCTTT. It encodes CAISESGGNTEAFF.

CDR3 bases: TGTGCCAGCAGTCCAGGACAGGGCAACTATGGCTACACCTTC. As protein: CASSPGQGNYGYTF. The chain links TRBV6-5 to TRBJ1-2, with 8 bases matching TRBD1. The ends lost 5 bases at V and 2 bases at J; junction bases unmatched: 4. Germline loops: CDR1 MNHEY, CDR2 SVGAGI. The CDR3 is 14 amino acids.

About this clone: Since a far larger clone is one base different, this is likely a read error. Within the sample, other DNA sequences also encode this same CDR3. The rearrangement joins TRBV5-4 to TRBJ2-3, with 9 bases that match TRBD2. This CDR3 is built from 17 residues. Germline lookup yields CDR1 SGHNT and CDR2 YYREEE (reference sequence). Unmatched junction bases numbered 10, after V lost 4 bases and J lost 1 base. The DNA for the CDR3 is TGTGCCAGCAGCCAAGAGGATAGCGGGAGCCGCACAGATACGCAGTATTTT. Amino acid sequence: CASSQEDSGSRTDTQYF.

This chain uses TRBV29-1 with TRBJ1-1; D unclear. The ends were cut back, 2 bases at V and 2 bases at J, with 9 bases in the middle. The CDR3 is 13 amino acids. CDR1 SQVTM and CDR2 ANQGSEA come from the germline V gene. This CDR3 is CSVEIGLNTEAFF. The CDR3 coding sequence is TGCAGCGTTGAAATAGGACTAAACACTGAAGCTTTCTTT.

This rearrangement joins TRBV7-2 to TRBJ2-5; D ambiguous. This CDR3 is built from 11 residues. V was trimmed by 4 bases and J by 4 bases, leaving 4 bases between them. Germline V gives CDR1 SGHTA, CDR2 FQGNSA. The CDR3 nucleotides read TGTGCCAGCAGCTACGGAGAGACCCAGTACTTC. Translated: CASSYGETQYF.

V gene TRBV6-5 combines with J gene TRBJ1-5; D call uncertain. This CDR3 spans 14 amino acids. CDR1 is MNHEY and CDR2 is SVGAGI in the germline V gene. V lost 6 bases and J 7 bases, leaving 16 bases between the germline ends. The CDR3 coding sequence is TGTGCCAGCAGGAGCACCTGGCTGGGCCAGCCCCAGCATTTT. Amino acid sequence: CASRSTWLGQPQHF.

The rearrangement uses TRBV5-4 and TRBJ2-6, with TRBD2 as a possible D gene (5 bases). Germline loops: CDR1 SGHNT, CDR2 YYREEE (reference sequence). This CDR3 has 18 residues. The ends were cut back, 4 bases at V and 2 bases at J, with 19 bases in the middle. The CDR3 loop is CASSPMKGVGAGANVLTF. The DNA for the CDR3 is TGTGCCAGCAGCCCCATGAAGGGAGTGGGTGCTGGGGCCAACGTCCTGACTTTC.

The rearrangement joins TRBV18 to TRBJ2-5; 7 bases line up with TRBD1. The CDR3 has 14 amino acids. With 4 bases clipped from V and 11 bases from J, the junction kept 13 bases outside the gene matches. Looked up from germline, CDR1 is KGHSH and CDR2 is LQKENI. As DNA, the CDR3 is TGTGCCAGCTCACTCTCGACAGGGTGGGTCGCGCAGTACTTC. It yields the protein CASSLSTGWVAQYF.

This clone appeared a few times. The chain carries TRBV4-3 and TRBJ1-1; D not certain. V dropped 0 bases and J dropped 9 bases, with 14 bases sitting between them. Looked up from germline, CDR1 is LGHNA and CDR2 is YSLEER. The CDR3 loop spans 14 amino acids. The CDR3 coding sequence is TGCGCCAGCAGCCAAGAAGTTTTTGAGCCAAAAGCTTTCTTT. Translated, it gives CASSQEVFEPKAFF.

A single count supports this clone. The chain recombines TRBV13 with TRBJ2-6; possible D gene TRBD1, 6 bases. Trimming pared 6 bases from V and 0 bases from J, leaving 21 bases between. There are 19 residues in the CDR3. The germline V gene has CDR1 PRHDT and CDR2 FYEKMQ (reference sequence). The CDR3 protein is CASSSHREGGSSGANVLTF. Here the CDR3 DNA reads TGTGCCAGCAGTTCACACAGGGAAGGTGGGTCCTCTGGGGCCAACGTCCTGACTTTC.

This clone was found a few times. J is TRBJ2-7 and V is TRBV6-5, with D hard to call. Deletions cut 2 bases from V and 0 bases from J, with 11 bases between. The CDR3 runs 15 residues. Germline loops: CDR1 MNHEY, CDR2 SVGAGI. The CDR3 bases are TGTGCCAGCAGTTACGGGCAGATGAGCTCCTACGAGCAGTACTTC. Its translation: CASSYGQMSSYEQYF.

With regard to this clone: A junction boundary mismatches the germline segment, possibly from a read error. The gene calls are TRBV2 and TRBJ2-5, with a tentative D call TRBD1 (5 bases). The better agreement between TRBJ2-7 and the DNA end casts doubt on the J call. Germline V gene sequence: CDR1 SNHLY, CDR2 FYNNEI. The CDR3 is 15 residues long. The CDR3 nucleotides read TGTGCCAGCAGGGAAGACAGCTTCAGCTCCTACGAGCAGTACTTC. As protein: CASREDSFSSYEQYF.

V gene TRBV7-2 combines with J gene TRBJ2-1; 15 bases line up with TRBD2. This CDR3 spans 19 amino acids. V trimming: 3 bases; J trimming: 6 bases; junction bases outside the gene matches: 12. CDR1 is SGHTA and CDR2 is FQGNSA in the germline V gene. This CDR3 is CASSFSGPGLAGGLNEQFF. The CDR3, as DNA: TGTGCCAGCAGCTTTTCAGGGCCCGGACTAGCGGGGGGGCTCAATGAGCAGTTCTTC.

CDR3 residues: CASSHEKVRGQFF. The CDR3 DNA follows: TGCGCCAGCAGCCATGAAAAAGTCCGCGGGCAGTTCTTC. V gene TRBV4-1 combines with J gene TRBJ2-1; unclear D gene. CDR3 length equals 13 residues. CDR1 is MGHRA, CDR2 YSYEKL, per germline. Trimming removed 3 bases at V and 12 bases at J, with 15 bases between.

This sequence joins TRBV6-1 and TRBJ1-1, with D perhaps matching TRBD1 (5 bases). Deletions cut 2 bases from V and 0 bases from J, with 10 bases between. There are 15 residues in the CDR3. Germline values: CDR1 MNHNS, CDR2 SASEGT. Written as DNA, the CDR3 is TGTGCCAGCAGTGAAAGCGGGGCCTTGAACACTGAAGCTTTCTTT. This sequence encodes CASSESGALNTEAFF.

The V call is TRBV10-3, the J call TRBJ1-2, with 10 bases matching TRBD1. The CDR3 sequence is 15 residues long. The V and J ends lost 7 bases and 3 bases, in that order; junction bases with no gene match: 8. The germline CDR1 and CDR2 sequences are ENHRY and SYGVKD. CDR3 residues: CAITLGQGNYYGYTF. CDR3 DNA: TGTGCCATCACCCTGGGACAGGGGAACTACTATGGCTACACCTTC.

This clone was recorded only once. The chain combines TRBV5-1 with TRBJ2-7; TRBD1 is a possible D gene (5 bases). The CDR3 sequence is 14 residues long. Germline V gene data show CDR1 as SGHRS and CDR2 as YFSETQ. Trimming cost V 4 bases and J 2 bases, with 13 bases left between them. CDR3 loop: CASSPGSRAYEQYF. For the CDR3, the DNA is TGCGCCAGCAGCCCAGGCTCCAGGGCCTACGAGCAGTACTTC.

The V and J genes are TRBV7-2 and TRBJ1-6; TRBD1 might be the D (5 bases). The V and J ends lost 5 bases and 10 bases respectively, with 18 bases between them. Germline assignment: CDR1 SGHTA and CDR2 FQGNSA. This CDR3 contains 15 residues. CDR3 DNA sequence: TGTGCCAGCAGCCCGCCGGGGGGGGTGCGGTCACCCCTCCACTTT. Its protein is CASSPPGGVRSPLHF.

This clone came up once. V and J are TRBV6-8 and TRBJ2-5; maybe TRBD1 (6 bases). The V end lost 7 bases, the J end lost 1 base, and 19 bases lay between the germline ends. Germline assignment: CDR1 MNHGY and CDR2 SAAAGT. The CDR3 length is 16 residues. The CDR3 nucleotides read TGTGCCAGCACCCCTTCACGGACAGTCCGCCAAGAGACCCAGTACTTC. It yields the protein CASTPSRTVRQETQYF.

The chain recombines TRBV14 with TRBJ2-5; TRBD2 matches 8 bases. V gave up 0 bases and J gave up 5 bases; unmatched junction bases: 11. The CDR3 runs 17 residues. CDR1 and CDR2 (germline): SGHDN, FVKESK. The CDR3 DNA is TGTGCCAGCAGCCAAGAACCGGGGGGGCCCCCACTTGAGACCCAGTACTTC. Translation: CASSQEPGGPPLETQYF.

This chain joins TRBV7-9 and TRBJ1-3; 7 positions agree with TRBD1. The CDR3 totals 16 residues. The V gene's germline CDR1 is SEHNR and CDR2 FQNEAQ (reference sequence). The V gene end was trimmed by 5 bases and the J gene end by 6 bases; junction bases not matched to a gene: 13. This CDR3 reads CASSIDGTDRTNTIYF. The CDR3 DNA is TGTGCCAGCAGCATTGACGGGACAGATCGTACAAACACCATATATTTT.

This clone has only one observation. The chain combines TRBV5-1 with TRBJ1-4; 10 nucleotides match TRBD1. The CDR3 loop spans 17 amino acids. V trimming: 4 bases; J trimming: 4 bases; junction bases outside the gene matches: 10. Germline lookup yields CDR1 SGHRS and CDR2 YFSETQ. The CDR3 sequence is CASSQTGGATSNEKLFF. Here the CDR3 DNA reads TGCGCCAGCAGCCAGACAGGGGGCGCGACAAGTAATGAAAAACTGTTTTTT. Combining the CDR3 with reference TRBV5-1 and TRBJ1-4 gives the whole variable domain KAGVTQTPRYLIKTRGQQVTLSCSPISGHRSVSWYQQTPGQGLQFLFEYFSETQRNKGNFPGRFSGRQFSNSRSEMNVSTLELGDSALYLCASSQTGGATSNEKLFFGSGTQLSVL.

This clone has only a few counts. The chain combines TRBV6-1 with TRBJ1-4; the match to TRBD1 covers 7 bases. J gave up 7 bases and V 8 bases, and 10 bases lay outside the gene matches. Per germline, CDR1 MNHNS and CDR2 SASEGT. The CDR3 runs to 14 residues. The CDR3 region is CASDRQGAAEKLFF. The CDR3 region has the DNA TGTGCCAGCGATCGACAGGGTGCGGCTGAAAAACTGTTTTTT.

This chain uses TRBV9 with TRBJ1-5; D not certain. Germline CDR1 SGDLS, CDR2 YYNGEE. V was clipped by 3 bases and J by 5 bases, with 9 bases between them. This CDR3 spans 13 amino acids. This chain's CDR3 is CASSGSWDQPQHF. CDR3 sequence (DNA): TGTGCCAGCAGCGGGAGCTGGGATCAGCCCCAGCATTTT.

The CDR3 protein is CATSGRTGFGTEAFF. CDR3 in DNA: TGTGCCACCAGCGGCCGGACAGGGTTTGGCACTGAAGCTTTCTTT. This chain connects TRBV15 to TRBJ1-1; 8 bases are shared with TRBD1. From germline, CDR1 is LNHNV and CDR2 YYDKDF (reference sequence). CDR3 length: 15 amino acids. V was clipped by 5 bases and J by 4 bases; unmatched bases: 9.

V and J are TRBV4-1 and TRBJ2-1; 12 bases line up with TRBD2. CDR3 length: 16 residues. Per germline, CDR1 MGHRA and CDR2 YSYEKL. Trimming removed 2 bases from V and 6 bases from J; junction bases left unmatched: 5. The CDR3 bases are TGCGCCAGCAGCCAAATGACTAGCGGGGGATTCAATGAGCAGTTCTTC. This codes for CASSQMTSGGFNEQFF.

This clone showed up just a few times. V gene TRBV5-6 combines with J gene TRBJ1-1; D unclear. The V end lost 3 bases, the J end lost 3 bases, and 3 bases lay between the germline ends. Germline V gives CDR1 SGHDT, CDR2 YYEEEE. CDR3 size: 11 residues. The CDR3 bases are TGTGCCAGCAGCTCCTACACTGAAGCTTTCTTT. Its translation is CASSSYTEAFF. Full variable domain (outside the CDR3, taken from reference TRBV5-6 and TRBJ1-1): DAGVTQSPTHLIKTRGQQVTLRCSPKSGHDTVSWYQQALGQGPQFIFQYYEEEERQRGNFPDRFSGHQFPNYSSELNVNALLLGDSALYLCASSSYTEAFFGQGTRLTVV.

The V call is TRBV4-3, the J call TRBJ2-1, with D maybe TRBD2 (5 bases). The CDR3 covers 16 residues. The V end was cut by 0 bases, the J end by 5 bases, with 14 bases between. Per germline, CDR1 LGHNA and CDR2 YSLEER. The DNA for the CDR3 is TGCGCCAGCAGCCAAGAGGCCCGGGGAGAGAACAATGAGCAGTTCTTC. Protein sequence: CASSQEARGENNEQFF.